This T cell receptor (beta chain) was observed in a study of metastatic and nonmetastatic thyroid tumors. None of the patients had undergone any treatment ahead of thyroid surgery. This clone was detected only a few times. The CDR3 covers 16 residues. Losses at the gene ends were 5 bases for V and 0 bases for J; bases not matched to a gene: 6. CDR1 is MNHEY and CDR2 is SVGEGT in the germline V gene. TCRdb re-analyzed the PCR reads through MiXCR. The sample lists about 93,000 clones; roughly 13% were seen once. Material for sequencing was blood. The gene calls are TRBV6-2 or TRBV6-3 and TRBJ2-1; 8 nucleotides align to TRBD1. This TCR was recovered from a female donor with papillary thyroid cancer or a benign thyroid nodule (not recorded which). Some clones in this sample may be carry-over from other donors' samples. The CDR3 nucleotides read TGTGCCAGCAGTAACCCAGGGGGCTTCTCCTACAATGAGCAGTTCTTC. Translating it yields CASSNPGGFSYNEQFF.